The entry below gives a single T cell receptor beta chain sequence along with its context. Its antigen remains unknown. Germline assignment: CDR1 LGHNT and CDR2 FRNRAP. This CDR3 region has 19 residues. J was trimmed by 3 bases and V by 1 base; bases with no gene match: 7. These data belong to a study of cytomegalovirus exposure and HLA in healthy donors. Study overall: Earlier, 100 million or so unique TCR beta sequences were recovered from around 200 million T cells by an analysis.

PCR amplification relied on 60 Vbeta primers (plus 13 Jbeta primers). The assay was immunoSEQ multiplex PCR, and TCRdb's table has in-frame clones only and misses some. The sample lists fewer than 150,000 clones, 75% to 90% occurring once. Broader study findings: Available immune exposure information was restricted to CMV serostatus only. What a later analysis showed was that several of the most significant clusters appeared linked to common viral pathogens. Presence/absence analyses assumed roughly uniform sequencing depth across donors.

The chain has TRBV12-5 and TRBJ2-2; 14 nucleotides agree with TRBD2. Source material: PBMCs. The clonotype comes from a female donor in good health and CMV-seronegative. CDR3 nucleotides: TGTGCTAGTGGTTTGGATAGACTAGCGGGAGGGCAAGACACCGGGGAGCTGTTTTTT. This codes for CASGLDRLAGGQDTGELFF.